The sequence of this T cell receptor (beta chain) was determined in a study of vaccination effects on CD4 cells after COVID-19. It was after more than nine days of culture that CD4+ T cells were isolated. Vaccine administered to participants consisted of two doses of either BNT162b2 or mRNA-1273. TCRdb's copy holds only in-frame clones and misses some; the assay was immunoSEQ multiplex PCR. The data show roughly 45,000 clones, more than 65% seen once. This CDR3 is 13 amino acids long. Deletions cut 7 bases from V and 0 bases from J, with 10 bases between. Germline CDR1 and CDR2: WSHSY and SAAADI. As regards this clone: The antigen is undetermined.

This clonotype originated in a human donor who received a COVID-19 vaccine. This material consisted of CD4+ T cells from PBMCs cultured without peptide, taken after COVID-19 vaccination. This sequence joins TRBV10-2 and TRBJ2-7; D is ambiguous. The CDR3 DNA reads as TGCGCCAGCACCCAGCAACCCTCCTACGAGCAGTACTTC. Translating it yields CASTQQPSYEQYF.